The rows below give T cell receptor beta chains drawn from one sample of a study of T cell responses to AZD1222 COVID-19 vaccine. The repertoire was sequenced with immunoSEQ multiplex PCR; TCRdb's copy has only in-frame clones and lacks some. The sample shows around 99,000 clones, under 95% of them seen only once. Source: peripheral blood, taken 28 days after the second AZD1222 dose. Source of these receptors: an adult who received the AZD1222 COVID-19 vaccine. Both conserved end residues are part of each CDR3. D genes are given only for firm matches. Part of the rows lack a size; the others show once, few, many or a class for expanded clones.

DNA | CDR3 | D | J | size | V
TGCGCCAGCAGCCAAACACAGAGCTATAATTCACCCCTCCACTTT | CASSQTQSYNSPLHF | - | TRBJ1-6 | - | TRBV5-1
TGTGCCAGCAGTGAACGGGGGCACGCCTACGAGCAGTACTTC | CASSERGHAYEQYF | - | TRBJ2-7 | - | TRBV6-1
TGTGCCAGCAGCTTAGCAGGGACCCCTAATTCACCCCTCCACTTT | CASSLAGTPNSPLHF | - | TRBJ1-6 | - | TRBV7-6
TGTGCCAGCAGCTCCACTCCCGAAGAGGAAGAGACCCAGTACTTC | CASSSTPEEEETQYF | - | TRBJ2-5 | - | TRBV7-9
TGTGCCAGCAGCTTCGGGGCCACCGGGGCTGAAGCTTTCTTT | CASSFGATGAEAFF | - | TRBJ1-1 | - | TRBV7-9
TGTGCCAGCAGCTTAGGACTACAGAGATTTAACTATGGCTACACCTTC | CASSLGLQRFNYGYTF | - | TRBJ1-2 | - | TRBV11-2
TGTGCCAGGTTAACAGGGTCGCGGGGCTACACCTTC | CARLTGSRGYTF | - | TRBJ1-2 | - | TRBV2
TGTGCCAGCAGTGAACCAGGGTCCGTACCGAACACTGAAGCTTTCTTT | CASSEPGSVPNTEAFF | - | TRBJ1-1 | - | TRBV6-1
TGCGCCAGCAGGGGACAGGGAATTGGCAAGACCTACAACACCGGGGAGCTGTTTTTT | CASRGQGIGKTYNTGELFF | TRBD1 | TRBJ2-2 | - | TRBV5-1
TGTGCCAGCACCTCAAGCGGGGGCTCCGAGAAGACCCAGTACTTC | CASTSSGGSEKTQYF | TRBD2 | TRBJ2-5 | - | TRBV28
TGTGCCAGCAGTGAAGCTTTACCGGGGCCTAATTCACCCCTCCACTTT | CASSEALPGPNSPLHF | - | TRBJ1-6 | - | TRBV6-1
TGTGCCAGCAAAGATAACACCGGGGAGCTGTTTTTT | CASKDNTGELFF | - | TRBJ2-2 | once | TRBV6-6
TGTGCCACCAGCACCGGGACAGCCAGCTCACCCCTCCACTTT | CATSTGTASSPLHF | TRBD1 | TRBJ1-6 | once | TRBV15
TGTGCCAGCAGCCAAGTCATACCTGGAACCGGGGAGCTGTTTTTT | CASSQVIPGTGELFF | - | TRBJ2-2 | once | TRBV3-1/TRBV3-2
TGTGCCAGTAGTATTAGGACTAGCGGGGGAAGCACAGATACGCAGTATTTT | CASSIRTSGGSTDTQYF | TRBD2 | TRBJ2-3 | - | TRBV19
TGTGCCATGCGGGAGACCCTGGGAGGGGAGCTGTTTTTT | CAMRETLGGELFF | TRBD2 | TRBJ2-2 | few | TRBV19
TGTGCCAGCAGTCAGGCACCCGGGACAGAAGGGGGCTACACCTTC | CASSQAPGTEGGYTF | TRBD1 | TRBJ1-2 | - | TRBV6-5
TGTGCCAGCAGTTTAGCAGTAGGCGGGGAGCTGTTTTTT | CASSLAVGGELFF | - | TRBJ2-2 | - | TRBV12-3/TRBV12-4
TGTGCCACCAGCACCTCTGCAGATACGCAGTATTTT | CATSTSADTQYF | - | TRBJ2-3 | - | TRBV15
TGTGCCAGCAGCCAGGGACTAGCGGGGTACACCGGGGAGCTGTTTTTT | CASSQGLAGYTGELFF | TRBD2 | TRBJ2-2 | - | TRBV7-6
TGTGCCAGCAGCTTAGTGACAGGATGGCGGAACACCGGGGAGCTGTTTTTT | CASSLVTGWRNTGELFF | - | TRBJ2-2 | - | TRBV11-2
TGTGCCAGCAGCCCTCAGGGGGCTGCCAGCTCTGGAAACACCATATATTTT | CASSPQGAASSGNTIYF | TRBD1 | TRBJ1-3 | - | TRBV5-5
TGTGCCAGTAGTATTCAAGGCACTGAAGCTTTCTTT | CASSIQGTEAFF | - | TRBJ1-1 | - | TRBV19
TGCGCCAGCGTGGACGGGGGGACTGACGAGCAGTACTTC | CASVDGGTDEQYF | TRBD2 | TRBJ2-7 | - | TRBV5-1
TGTGCCAGCAGCCAAGCGGCTAATGGCTACACCTTC | CASSQAANGYTF | - | TRBJ1-2 | - | TRBV3-1/TRBV3-2
TGTGCCACCAGCAGAGATAGTCCCTTTTCCTACAATGAGCAGTTCTTC | CATSRDSPFSYNEQFF | - | TRBJ2-1 | - | TRBV15
TGTGCCAGCAGTGACCGTAGCGGGAAGGGTTCCTACAATGAGCAGTTCTTC | CASSDRSGKGSYNEQFF | TRBD2 | TRBJ2-1 | - | TRBV2
TGTGCCAGCAGCACCACTAGCGGGAGTTTCATTCAGTACTTC | CASSTTSGSFIQYF | TRBD2 | TRBJ2-4 | - | TRBV3-1/TRBV3-2
TGTGCCATCAGCGTAGAGGTCGGCGGGTCACCCCTCCACTTT | CAISVEVGGSPLHF | - | TRBJ1-6 | - | TRBV10-3